These T cell receptor beta chains were read from a single sample in a study of monozygotic twins with cystic fibrosis. Only in-frame clones appear in the TCRdb table, and some are missing; sequencing was by immunoSEQ multiplex PCR. The sample consists of 17,000 or so clones, around 96% of them appearing once. Material for sequencing was blood. The receptor set was obtained from a girl aged 2 to 9 with cystic fibrosis. Both conserved end residues are part of each CDR3. Each record gives: V gene, clone size, CDR3 length, CDR3 protein. Only some rows state a clone size, as once, few, many or a class for expanded clones.

v_gene: TRBV4-3
abundance: .
len: 17
CDR3aa: CASSQDGIRGENSPLHF

v_gene: TRBV5-8
abundance: .
len: 18
CDR3aa: CASSLKYSQWGMNTEAFF

v_gene: TRBV27
abundance: .
len: 15
CDR3aa: CASRSGDRLNQPQHF

v_gene: TRBV19
abundance: .
len: 14
CDR3aa: CASSIAEERGEQYF

v_gene: TRBV5-6
abundance: .
len: 16
CDR3aa: CASSARDRISSGGYTF

v_gene: TRBV6-6
abundance: .
len: 14
CDR3aa: CASSRGTGFQPQHF

v_gene: TRBV19
abundance: .
len: 14
CDR3aa: CASSVYPGLETQYF

v_gene: TRBV29-1
abundance: once
len: 14
CDR3aa: CSVGGARESYEQYF

v_gene: TRBV5-5
abundance: .
len: 20
CDR3aa: CASSFKATGLAGGLGETQYF

v_gene: TRBV11-2
abundance: .
len: 16
CDR3aa: CASSLDSTTAGETQYF

v_gene: TRBV18
abundance: once
len: 16
CDR3aa: CASSPSERGGYSPLHF

v_gene: TRBV11-3
abundance: .
len: 15
CDR3aa: CASSLVSGGRETQYF

v_gene: TRBV28
abundance: medium-sized
len: 18
CDR3aa: CASSLGDLTHPSNQPQHF

v_gene: TRBV5-1
abundance: once
len: 15
CDR3aa: CASSLDTGDNYGYTF

v_gene: TRBV9
abundance: .
len: 13
CDR3aa: CASSVTDLQPQHF

v_gene: TRBV19
abundance: .
len: 14
CDR3aa: CASRGQSNTGELFF

v_gene: TRBV18
abundance: .
len: 15
CDR3aa: CASSRAQGEFTEAFF

v_gene: TRBV5-5
abundance: .
len: 13
CDR3aa: CASSFQEAYEQYF

v_gene: TRBV18
abundance: .
len: 15
CDR3aa: CASSPPSLPGETQYF

v_gene: TRBV18
abundance: .
len: 16
CDR3aa: CASSPGQGLYQETQYF

v_gene: TRBV19
abundance: once
len: 13
CDR3aa: CASSGRDPYEQYF

v_gene: TRBV19
abundance: .
len: 14
CDR3aa: CASMTSAGTDTQYF

v_gene: TRBV5-6
abundance: once
len: 17
CDR3aa: CASSLLPGTYSSYEQYF

v_gene: TRBV6-6
abundance: .
len: 11
CDR3aa: CASTTAGELFF

v_gene: TRBV7-9
abundance: .
len: 15
CDR3aa: CASSLVSVLVNEQFF

v_gene: TRBV7-2
abundance: .
len: 13
CDR3aa: CASRLTSTDTQYF

v_gene: TRBV19
abundance: .
len: 14
CDR3aa: CASSITGARTEAFF

v_gene: TRBV28
abundance: .
len: 12
CDR3aa: CASSIRSETQYF

v_gene: TRBV18
abundance: .
len: 14
CDR3aa: CASSPGTNTGELFF

v_gene: TRBV7-8
abundance: once
len: 12
CDR3aa: CASIPQGYEQYF

v_gene: TRBV5-7
abundance: .
len: 12
CDR3aa: CASSGTGGGYTF

v_gene: TRBV7-9
abundance: .
len: 15
CDR3aa: CASSLTPSGEAEQYF

v_gene: TRBV6-5
abundance: .
len: 16
CDR3aa: CASSYFGPVATSPLHF

v_gene: TRBV5-1
abundance: .
len: 16
CDR3aa: CASSLSPTGVNNEQFF

v_gene: TRBV6-1
abundance: .
len: 13
CDR3aa: CASSEDSTDTQYF

v_gene: TRBV6-4
abundance: .
len: 15
CDR3aa: CASSDFPLAGGTQYF

v_gene: TRBV28
abundance: .
len: 12
CDR3aa: CASSLRGNEQFF

v_gene: TRBV5-1
abundance: once
len: 16
CDR3aa: CASSLGQLSTNEKLFF

v_gene: TRBV2
abundance: .
len: 14
CDR3aa: CASSPDGAFRGYTF

v_gene: TRBV5-1
abundance: .
len: 15
CDR3aa: CASSLVIQVNNEQFF

v_gene: TRBV10-1
abundance: .
len: 15
CDR3aa: CASSESGQLNTEAFF

v_gene: TRBV19
abundance: .
len: 14
CDR3aa: CASSIDGASGELFF

v_gene: TRBV19
abundance: .
len: 13
CDR3aa: CASSLGIGTEAFF

v_gene: TRBV5-6
abundance: .
len: 12
CDR3aa: CASSFSSYEQYF

v_gene: TRBV30
abundance: .
len: 14
CDR3aa: CAWSAGGSSYEQYF

v_gene: TRBV5-1
abundance: .
len: 17
CDR3aa: CASSLAVSTSGGFEQYF

v_gene: TRBV4-3
abundance: .
len: 18
CDR3aa: CASSQDPRGSGGTDTQYF

v_gene: TRBV7-9
abundance: .
len: 13
CDR3aa: CASSLLWESPLHF

v_gene: TRBV6-5
abundance: .
len: 15
CDR3aa: CASRRGLANTGELFF

v_gene: TRBV18
abundance: .
len: 14
CDR3aa: CASSPLGQGYGYTF

v_gene: TRBV5-1
abundance: .
len: 16
CDR3aa: CASSYRPGQGQETQYF

v_gene: TRBV6-5
abundance: .
len: 12
CDR3aa: CASSFKNTEAFF

v_gene: TRBV4-1
abundance: .
len: 16
CDR3aa: CASSQERVSGDKPQHF

v_gene: TRBV7-2
abundance: once
len: 17
CDR3aa: CASSSTSGGALGGELFF

v_gene: TRBV28
abundance: once
len: 14
CDR3aa: CASGNRGANSPLHF